This is a list of T cell receptor beta chains from one sample in a study of CD8 T cells in ankylosing spondylitis. TCRdb used MiXCR to reprocess the 5' RACE reads, holding one entry per CDR3 protein. The sample has 250,000 to 400,000 distinct CDR3 sequences; under 14% are singletons. The sequenced sample consisted of blood, either unsorted or a sorted T cell fraction (not recorded which). The receptors derive from a female donor with ankylosing spondylitis or in good health (not recorded which). Each CDR3 is given with its conserved first and last residue. The D gene is left open where the match is weak. For some rows the clone size is stated as once, few or many, or as a class when expanded; others skip it.

d_gene: -; v_gene: TRBV3-1; j_gene: TRBJ2-7; len: 13; abundance: -; CDR3nt: TGTGCCAGCAGCCTACGGGGAAGTTGGGAGCAGTACTTC; CDR3aa: CASSLRGSWEQYF
d_gene: TRBD2; v_gene: TRBV20-1; j_gene: TRBJ2-7; len: 14; abundance: few; CDR3nt: TGCAGTGCTACTAGTAGGGGAGGGGCCTACGAGCAGTACTTC; CDR3aa: CSATSRGGAYEQYF
d_gene: -; v_gene: TRBV5-1; j_gene: TRBJ2-2; len: 14; abundance: many; CDR3nt: TGCGCCAGCAGCTTGGACGCCTCCCCCGGGGAGCTGTTTTTT; CDR3aa: CASSLDASPGELFF
d_gene: -; v_gene: TRBV7-9; j_gene: TRBJ2-7; len: 17; abundance: many; CDR3nt: TGTGCCAGCAGCTTAGGAGTAGAGGCTCAGAGCTCCTACGAGCAGTACTTC; CDR3aa: CASSLGVEAQSSYEQYF
d_gene: -; v_gene: TRBV3-1; j_gene: TRBJ2-5; len: 13; abundance: -; CDR3nt: TGTGCCAGCGGTCGCTCGGTAGGGGAGACCCAGTACTTC; CDR3aa: CASGRSVGETQYF
d_gene: -; v_gene: TRBV2; j_gene: TRBJ2-3; len: 13; abundance: few; CDR3nt: TGTGCCAGCAGTGACGAGCTCAGCGATACGCAGTATTTT; CDR3aa: CASSDELSDTQYF
d_gene: -; v_gene: TRBV5-1; j_gene: TRBJ1-4; len: 16; abundance: few; CDR3nt: TGCGCCAGCAGCCGAGGAGTCTCCGGGGGCGATGAAAAACTGTTTTTT; CDR3aa: CASSRGVSGGDEKLFF
d_gene: -; v_gene: TRBV7-2; j_gene: TRBJ1-6; len: 14; abundance: many; CDR3nt: TGTGCCAGCAGCTCTGACAGAACAATTTCACCCCTCCACTTT; CDR3aa: CASSSDRTISPLHF
d_gene: -; v_gene: TRBV5-1; j_gene: TRBJ2-1; len: 15; abundance: many; CDR3nt: TGCGCCAGCAGCCCGAGGACGGACAGCTACAATGAGCAGTTCTTC; CDR3aa: CASSPRTDSYNEQFF
d_gene: TRBD1; v_gene: TRBV15; j_gene: TRBJ1-5; len: 15; abundance: few; CDR3nt: TGTGCCACCAGCAGACAGGGGGCGAGTGATCAGCCCCAGCATTTT; CDR3aa: CATSRQGASDQPQHF
d_gene: TRBD2; v_gene: TRBV12-3/TRBV12-4; j_gene: TRBJ2-1; len: 17; abundance: many; CDR3nt: TGTGCCAGCAGCTTTATCGGACTAGCGGGAGTCTACAATGAGCAGTTCTTC; CDR3aa: CASSFIGLAGVYNEQFF
d_gene: -; v_gene: TRBV7-3; j_gene: TRBJ2-5; len: 16; abundance: many; CDR3nt: TGTGCCAGCAGCTTATTTGGTCCTATGGCGGAAGAGACCCAGTACTTC; CDR3aa: CASSLFGPMAEETQYF
d_gene: TRBD1; v_gene: TRBV30; j_gene: TRBJ1-2; len: 13; abundance: many; CDR3nt: TGTGCCTGGAGTAGACAGGGAGATGGTGGCTACACCTTC; CDR3aa: CAWSRQGDGGYTF
d_gene: TRBD1; v_gene: TRBV10-2; j_gene: TRBJ2-3; len: 15; abundance: many; CDR3nt: TGCGCCAGCAACCCGGGACAGGGAACCACAGATACGCAGTATTTT; CDR3aa: CASNPGQGTTDTQYF
d_gene: -; v_gene: TRBV7-2; j_gene: TRBJ2-7; len: 13; abundance: many; CDR3nt: TGTGCCAGCAGCTTAACAGGGTTCGGCGAGCAGTACTTC; CDR3aa: CASSLTGFGEQYF
d_gene: TRBD1; v_gene: TRBV10-2; j_gene: TRBJ1-1; len: 13; abundance: -; CDR3nt: TGCGCCAGCAGTGAATCAGGGGGTACTGAAGCTTTCTTT; CDR3aa: CASSESGGTEAFF
d_gene: -; v_gene: TRBV20-1; j_gene: TRBJ2-7; len: 13; abundance: few; CDR3nt: TGCAGTGCTGTGGGTCCAGGCCCCTACGAGCAGTACTTC; CDR3aa: CSAVGPGPYEQYF
d_gene: TRBD2; v_gene: TRBV9; j_gene: TRBJ2-7; len: 17; abundance: many; CDR3nt: TGTGCCAGCAGCGCGGTTCCTAGCGGGCTAAGCTCCTACGAGCAGTACTTC; CDR3aa: CASSAVPSGLSSYEQYF
d_gene: TRBD1; v_gene: TRBV29-1; j_gene: TRBJ2-4; len: 18; abundance: many; CDR3nt: TGCAGCGTTAGCAAAGGGGGTATAGACAGGGTTACCAAAAACATTCAGTACTTC; CDR3aa: CSVSKGGIDRVTKNIQYF
d_gene: TRBD2; v_gene: TRBV20-1; j_gene: TRBJ2-3; len: 16; abundance: many; CDR3nt: TGCAGTGCTAGAGTTAGAGCGGGGGGGTTCACAGATACGCAGTATTTT; CDR3aa: CSARVRAGGFTDTQYF
d_gene: -; v_gene: TRBV6-5; j_gene: TRBJ1-3; len: 13; abundance: many; CDR3nt: TGTGCCAGCAGTTACGGCCTCGGAAACACCATATATTTT; CDR3aa: CASSYGLGNTIYF
d_gene: -; v_gene: TRBV5-1; j_gene: TRBJ2-7; len: 15; abundance: many; CDR3nt: TGCGCCAGCAGCTTGAGGGTGGACACATCCTACGAGCAGTACTTC; CDR3aa: CASSLRVDTSYEQYF
d_gene: -; v_gene: TRBV29-1; j_gene: TRBJ2-2; len: 12; abundance: many; CDR3nt: TGCAGCGTTTATGAGGGGACCGGGGAGCTGTTTTTT; CDR3aa: CSVYEGTGELFF
d_gene: TRBD1; v_gene: TRBV29-1; j_gene: TRBJ2-3; len: 16; abundance: many; CDR3nt: TGCAGCGTGGCGGGACAGGGTGAAAAGGGCACAGATACGCAGTATTTT; CDR3aa: CSVAGQGEKGTDTQYF
d_gene: -; v_gene: TRBV9; j_gene: TRBJ2-5; len: 14; abundance: few; CDR3nt: TGTGCCAGCAGCGCGGGACTCAGCCAAGAGACCCAGTACTTC; CDR3aa: CASSAGLSQETQYF
d_gene: TRBD1; v_gene: TRBV20-1; j_gene: TRBJ1-4; len: 15; abundance: many; CDR3nt: TGCAGTGCCCGGGACAGGGGTGCGACTAATGAAAAACTGTTTTTT; CDR3aa: CSARDRGATNEKLFF
d_gene: -; v_gene: TRBV7-2; j_gene: TRBJ1-6; len: 12; abundance: many; CDR3nt: TGTGCCAGCAGCTTCGGACTATCACCCCTCCACTTT; CDR3aa: CASSFGLSPLHF
d_gene: TRBD1; v_gene: TRBV10-3; j_gene: TRBJ2-7; len: 16; abundance: few; CDR3nt: TGTGCCATCAGTGACCCTGGGAAGGACAGGGGCTACGAGCAGTACTTC; CDR3aa: CAISDPGKDRGYEQYF
d_gene: -; v_gene: TRBV18; j_gene: TRBJ2-1; len: 17; abundance: many; CDR3nt: TGTGCCAGCTCACCACCCCCCCTGGGCCTAACCAACAATGAGCAGTTCTTC; CDR3aa: CASSPPPLGLTNNEQFF
d_gene: -; v_gene: TRBV27; j_gene: TRBJ2-1; len: 16; abundance: few; CDR3nt: TGTGCCAGCAGCCCGACTTGGGTGGGCTCCTACAATGAGCAGTTCTTC; CDR3aa: CASSPTWVGSYNEQFF
d_gene: -; v_gene: TRBV7-2; j_gene: TRBJ2-3; len: 13; abundance: many; CDR3nt: TGTGCCGCGGGGACGGGGAGCACAGATACGCAGTATTTT; CDR3aa: CAAGTGSTDTQYF
d_gene: -; v_gene: TRBV7-9; j_gene: TRBJ2-2; len: 12; abundance: many; CDR3nt: TGTGCCAGCAGCCGTGACTCCGGGGAGCTGTTTTTT; CDR3aa: CASSRDSGELFF
d_gene: -; v_gene: TRBV25-1; j_gene: TRBJ2-3; len: 18; abundance: few; CDR3nt: TGTGCCAGCAGTGAAGTGGCAGAGGGGGGGGACCTCACAGATACGCAGTATTTT; CDR3aa: CASSEVAEGGDLTDTQYF
d_gene: TRBD1; v_gene: TRBV5-6; j_gene: TRBJ1-5; len: 13; abundance: -; CDR3nt: TGTGCCACTGGGACAGGGGGAAGTCAGCCCCAGCATTTT; CDR3aa: CATGTGGSQPQHF
d_gene: -; v_gene: TRBV5-1; j_gene: TRBJ2-7; len: 15; abundance: many; CDR3nt: TGCGCCAGCAGCTTGGACGGGGTGAGCTCCTACGAGCAGTACTTC; CDR3aa: CASSLDGVSSYEQYF
d_gene: TRBD1; v_gene: TRBV4-3; j_gene: TRBJ1-2; len: 15; abundance: few; CDR3nt: TGCGCCAGCAGCCCGGGACAGGGGGCCGGCTATGGCTACACCTTC; CDR3aa: CASSPGQGAGYGYTF
d_gene: -; v_gene: TRBV20-1; j_gene: TRBJ2-4; len: 12; abundance: many; CDR3nt: TGCAGTGCGTGGGACCTCAAAAACATTCAGTACTTC; CDR3aa: CSAWDLKNIQYF
d_gene: -; v_gene: TRBV18; j_gene: TRBJ1-2; len: 13; abundance: -; CDR3nt: TGTGCCAGCTCCCTCCGGGACAACTATGGCTACACCTTC; CDR3aa: CASSLRDNYGYTF
d_gene: -; v_gene: TRBV5-1; j_gene: TRBJ2-3; len: 13; abundance: many; CDR3nt: TGCGCCAGCAGCCCTCGTGGCGGAGATACGCAGTATTTT; CDR3aa: CASSPRGGDTQYF
d_gene: -; v_gene: TRBV18; j_gene: TRBJ1-1; len: 15; abundance: many; CDR3nt: TGTGCCAGCTCACCTATGACAGGACTGAACACTGAAGCTTTCTTT; CDR3aa: CASSPMTGLNTEAFF
d_gene: -; v_gene: TRBV21-1; j_gene: TRBJ1-5; len: 14; abundance: -; CDR3nt: TGTGCCAGCAGCCTTCCGAGGGTTTATCAGCCCCAGCATTTT; CDR3aa: CASSLPRVYQPQHF
d_gene: TRBD1; v_gene: TRBV27; j_gene: TRBJ2-1; len: 12; abundance: many; CDR3nt: TGTGCCAGCAGTCGATCCGGGACAGGGATTTTCTTC; CDR3aa: CASSRSGTGIFF
d_gene: -; v_gene: TRBV12-3/TRBV12-4; j_gene: TRBJ2-3; len: 12; abundance: few; CDR3nt: TGTGCCAGCAGTTTGTGGACAGATACGCAGTATTTT; CDR3aa: CASSLWTDTQYF
d_gene: -; v_gene: TRBV29-1; j_gene: TRBJ1-4; len: 12; abundance: few; CDR3nt: TGCAGCGCAGGCGTAACTAATGAAAAACTGTTTTTT; CDR3aa: CSAGVTNEKLFF
d_gene: -; v_gene: TRBV29-1; j_gene: TRBJ1-4; len: 14; abundance: -; CDR3nt: TGCAGCGTTGAAGATGGGGTCTATAATGAAAAACTGTTTTTT; CDR3aa: CSVEDGVYNEKLFF
d_gene: -; v_gene: TRBV28; j_gene: TRBJ1-5; len: 14; abundance: many; CDR3nt: TGTGCCAGCAGGTTGACGGTGATACATCAGCCCCAGCATTTT; CDR3aa: CASRLTVIHQPQHF
d_gene: TRBD2; v_gene: TRBV12-3/TRBV12-4; j_gene: TRBJ2-1; len: 16; abundance: few; CDR3nt: TGTGCCAGCACCCCCTTTAGCGGGGGGGTTCACAATGAGCAGTTCTTC; CDR3aa: CASTPFSGGVHNEQFF
d_gene: -; v_gene: TRBV5-1; j_gene: TRBJ1-3; len: 13; abundance: many; CDR3nt: TGCGCCAGCAGACGGGGACAAGGAAACACCATATATTTT; CDR3aa: CASRRGQGNTIYF
d_gene: TRBD2; v_gene: TRBV15; j_gene: TRBJ2-7; len: 15; abundance: many; CDR3nt: TGTGCCACCAGCAGAGAACTAGCGTACTCCTACGAGCAGTACTTC; CDR3aa: CATSRELAYSYEQYF
d_gene: -; v_gene: TRBV7-8; j_gene: TRBJ2-5; len: 18; abundance: -; CDR3nt: TGTGCCAGCAGTCCAGATGGGGGGGGCAGGACGTACCAAGAGACCCAGTACTTC; CDR3aa: CASSPDGGGRTYQETQYF
d_gene: -; v_gene: TRBV7-2; j_gene: TRBJ2-7; len: 11; abundance: many; CDR3nt: TGTGCCAGCAGCTTGTTCCACGAGCAGTACTTC; CDR3aa: CASSLFHEQYF
d_gene: -; v_gene: TRBV20-1; j_gene: TRBJ2-3; len: 15; abundance: many; CDR3nt: TGCAGTGCCACACATAACAGGATTAGTACAGATACGCAGTATTTT; CDR3aa: CSATHNRISTDTQYF
d_gene: -; v_gene: TRBV27; j_gene: TRBJ1-5; len: 15; abundance: many; CDR3nt: TGTGCCAGCAGTTTGGTGTCAGGTACGGGTCAGCCCCAGCATTTT; CDR3aa: CASSLVSGTGQPQHF
d_gene: -; v_gene: TRBV15; j_gene: TRBJ1-6; len: 13; abundance: many; CDR3nt: TGTGCCACCAGCAATCGGGAAAATTCACCCCTCCACTTT; CDR3aa: CATSNRENSPLHF
d_gene: TRBD1; v_gene: TRBV28; j_gene: TRBJ1-1; len: 17; abundance: many; CDR3nt: TGTGCCAGCAGTGACCTGGGGACAGGGGGCGGGAACACTGAAGCTTTCTTT; CDR3aa: CASSDLGTGGGNTEAFF
d_gene: TRBD2; v_gene: TRBV10-3; j_gene: TRBJ2-5; len: 16; abundance: many; CDR3nt: TGTGCCATCAGTGAGGGGACTAGCGGGCACCAAGAGACCCAGTACTTC; CDR3aa: CAISEGTSGHQETQYF
d_gene: TRBD1; v_gene: TRBV29-1; j_gene: TRBJ2-6; len: 18; abundance: many; CDR3nt: TGCAGCGTTGCTGGCTCCGGGACAGGGAACTCTGGGGCCAACGTCCTGACTTTC; CDR3aa: CSVAGSGTGNSGANVLTF
d_gene: -; v_gene: TRBV6-4; j_gene: TRBJ2-1; len: 13; abundance: once; CDR3nt: TGTGCCAGCAGTGCCCAGGGCTACAATGAGCAGTTCTTC; CDR3aa: CASSAQGYNEQFF